Each of the 3 T cell receptor beta chains below was sequenced from the same sample in a study of blood T cells in healthy people across ages. Primed by a sample-barcoded 5' primer and a J-beta primer mix, a second PCR proceeded for roughly 6 to 12 cycles. TCRdb independently ran MiXCR on the 5' RACE reads; one entry per CDR3 protein. The sample yields roughly 1,100,000 distinct CDR3 sequences, about 25% seen once. The sample was also linked to a second study, of T cells of mothers and their children.

Sequencing input: blood. The receptors stem from a girl aged 2-10 years in good health.

The chain combines TRBV20-1 with TRBJ2-7; D possibly corresponds to TRBD2 (5 bases). Deletions cut 4 bases from V and 5 bases from J, with 15 bases between. The CDR3 has 13 amino acids. Germline V lookup: CDR1 DFQATT, CDR2 SNEGSKA (reference sequence). The CDR3 reads CSAIREFRNEQYF. CDR3 DNA sequence: TGCAGTGCTATTAGGGAGTTTCGGAACGAGCAGTACTTC.

In this sample, this clonotype turned up a few times. J is TRBJ2-6 and V is TRBV7-8; unclear D gene. Germline loops: CDR1 SGHVS, CDR2 FQNEAQ. Trimming shortened V by 2 bases and J by 0 bases, and 14 bases separated the two germline ends. CDR3 length: 18 residues. CDR3 in amino acids: CASSLLTATLSGANVLTF. In DNA form, the CDR3 reads TGTGCCAGCAGCTTATTAACAGCAACCCTCTCTGGGGCCAACGTCCTGACTTTC.

This clonotype occurred a few times. This chain connects TRBV10-3 to TRBJ1-6; TRBD1 is a possible D gene (5 bases). V was trimmed by 4 bases and J by 7 bases, leaving 11 bases between them. The CDR3 sequence is 14 residues long. Germline values: CDR1 ENHRY, CDR2 SYGVKD. The CDR3 here is CAISATETNSPLHF. The CDR3 coding sequence is TGTGCCATCAGTGCGACAGAAACCAATTCACCCCTCCACTTT.